This T cell receptor beta chain was identified in a study of regulatory T cells in long-lasting Graves disease (dated by TCRdb to the early 2020s). Describing the broader study: Persistent Graves' disease was defined as antithyroid drug treatment for over 5 years with persistently positive TSH receptor autoantibodies. Peripheral blood TCR sequencing and RNA sequencing compared persistent Graves' disease patients with newly diagnosed Graves' disease patients. The study was conducted in China and was registered as a clinical trial. A total of some 35 samples underwent TCR sequencing: some 13 from persistent and about 20 from newly diagnosed Graves' disease patients. Antithyroid drugs had been taken for approximately 10 years on average by persistent Graves' disease patients in the clinical cohort.

The library was prepared using multiplex PCR. The data were produced on an Illumina HiSeq 4000. To build TCR beta libraries, CDR3 regions were amplified by Arm-PCR using iRepertoire HTBI primers. PCR products were gel purified before sequencing. The authors' pipeline ran thus. Gene usage analysis of CDR3 amino acid clonotypes relied on the 60 to 65 TRBV and about 15 TRBJ segments identified across samples. COPE and FqMerger were used to merge filtered high-quality paired reads into contigs. Contigs were aligned with BLAST to IMGT TRBV, TRBD and TRBJ reference genes, and CDR3 was defined per IMGT. Clonotypes above 0.1% frequency were classified as highly expanded clones. Repertoire diversity was measured by Shannon entropy, and V-J evenness by the Gini coefficient. Clonotypes shared by more than one individual were considered public. TCRdb trimmed the raw reads at Q25, called clones with MiXCR and kept productive beta chains. Rows merge per CDR3 protein into single entries with the most common DNA and genes. The V and J calls and clone size come from TCRdb's table, not from the authors' own analysis. The sample records more than 650,000 distinct CDR3 sequences, approximately 31% of which are singletons. The leading ten clones occupy under 50% of the sample.

In regard to this clonotype: The specificity of this receptor is unknown. It has no much larger one-base neighbor in the sample; base qualities were not kept.

Study-wide findings and limitations: The authors acknowledged the small sample size as a limitation that may reduce accuracy. Peripheral blood alone was examined, since thyroid tissue, which constituted the primary lesion, could not be accessed. Compared with newly diagnosed patients, persistent Graves' disease patients had lower TCR Shannon entropy and fewer highly expanded clones, which suggests clonal expansion. Sequencing and analysis were restricted to the TCR beta chain. A larger number of public clonotypes was shared among persistent patients (approximately 3,000) than among newly diagnosed patients (around 880).

The time point label of this sample denotes: persistent/refractory GD, antithyroid drugs over 5 years with positive TRAb. For both TCR sequencing and RNA sequencing, RNA was extracted from PBMCs using TRIzol. Graves' disease was diagnosed according to American Thyroid Association guidelines. Recruitment of patients was carried out at an endocrinology department in Xi'an, China. Each patient gave approximately 9 milliliters of peripheral blood, collected in an EDTA anticoagulant tube. Ficoll Paque Plus density gradient separation was used to isolate PBMCs, and no additional T cell sorting was done. An Agilent 2100 Bioanalyzer and agarose gel were used to assess RNA quality, and a NanoDrop 2000 was used to measure RNA concentration. The sample here was peripheral blood mononuclear cells (PBMCs), taken when the disease was refractory, from a patient treated with antithyroid drugs. This TCR was recovered from a female donor with Graves disease.

The bases read TGTGCCAGCTCAATCAAGGGGAGCTACGAGCAGTACTTC. Translated, it reads CASSIKGSYEQYF. In this chain, TRBV18 is recombined with TRBJ2-7; the D gene is possibly TRBD1 or TRBD2, each agreeing over 5 bases. Relative to germline, V is 5 bases shorter and J is 3 bases shorter, with 11 bases between their ends. CDR1 and CDR2 are drawn from the germline V gene: KGHSH, LQKENI. The CDR3 numbers 13 residues from cysteine through phenylalanine. The only DNA kept is the CDR3, 39 bases in frame from the first base.